This T cell receptor (beta chain) stems from a study of blood T cell repertoires in COVID-19. Whole-study context: Whether acute or convalescent, the COVID-19 samples came from the United States, Italy and Spain. The analysed material was cDNA or gDNA that came from T cells, B-cell-depleted T cells, or PBMCs.

Followed longitudinally, the Seattle patients had been enrolled during active infection. Source study methods: Amplification of reference gene primers was used by the study to estimate nucleated cell counts. Sequenced by immunoSEQ multiplex PCR; TCRdb stores in-frame clones only, minus some. The V and J calls and the clone size are those of that table, but D and trimming were determined from the DNA. The table has about 350,000 clones, 86% seen once. Looked up from germline, CDR1 is SEHNR and CDR2 is FQNEAQ (reference sequence). Unmatched junction bases numbered 7, after V lost 2 bases and J lost 7 bases. The CDR3 extends over 14 amino acids.

The sample comprised peripheral blood. This clonotype was sampled from a woman aged 55-69 years with COVID-19, enrolled during active disease. This chain links TRBV7-9 with TRBJ2-7; 8 bases are shared with TRBD1. The CDR3 nucleotides are TGTGCCAGCAGCTTACCGACAGGGGTTGGGGAGCAGTACTTC. Protein sequence: CASSLPTGVGEQYF.